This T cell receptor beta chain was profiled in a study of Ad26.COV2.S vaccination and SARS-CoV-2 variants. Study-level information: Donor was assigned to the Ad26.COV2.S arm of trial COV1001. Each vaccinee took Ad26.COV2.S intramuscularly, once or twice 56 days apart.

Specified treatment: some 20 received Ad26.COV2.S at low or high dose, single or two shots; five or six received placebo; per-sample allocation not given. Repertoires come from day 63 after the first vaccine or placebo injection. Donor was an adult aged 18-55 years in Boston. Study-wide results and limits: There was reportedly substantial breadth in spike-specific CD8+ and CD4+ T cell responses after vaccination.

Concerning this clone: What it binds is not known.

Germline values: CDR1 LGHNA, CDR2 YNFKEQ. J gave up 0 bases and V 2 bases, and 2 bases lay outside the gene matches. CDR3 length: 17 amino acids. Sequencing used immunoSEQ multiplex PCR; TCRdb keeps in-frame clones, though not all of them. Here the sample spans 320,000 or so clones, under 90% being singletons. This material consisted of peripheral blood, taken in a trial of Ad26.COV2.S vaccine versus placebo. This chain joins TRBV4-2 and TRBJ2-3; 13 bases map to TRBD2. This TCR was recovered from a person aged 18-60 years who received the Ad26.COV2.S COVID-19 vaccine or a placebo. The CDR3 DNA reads TGTGCCAGCAGCCAAACTAGCGGGAGGGGTAGCACAGATACGCAGTATTTT. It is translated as CASSQTSGRGSTDTQYF.